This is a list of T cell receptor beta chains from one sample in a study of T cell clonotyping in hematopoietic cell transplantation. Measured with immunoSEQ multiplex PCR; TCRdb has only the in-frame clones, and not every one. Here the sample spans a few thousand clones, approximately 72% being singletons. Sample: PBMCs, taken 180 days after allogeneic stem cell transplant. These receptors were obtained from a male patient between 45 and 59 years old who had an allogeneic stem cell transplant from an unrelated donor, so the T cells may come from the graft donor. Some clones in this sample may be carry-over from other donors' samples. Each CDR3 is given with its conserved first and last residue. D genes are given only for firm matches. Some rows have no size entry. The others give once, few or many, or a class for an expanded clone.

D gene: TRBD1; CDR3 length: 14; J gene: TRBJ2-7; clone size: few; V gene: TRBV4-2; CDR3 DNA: TGTGCCAGCAGCCAAGGACAGGGCGATTACGAGCAGTACTTC; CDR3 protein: CASSQGQGDYEQYF
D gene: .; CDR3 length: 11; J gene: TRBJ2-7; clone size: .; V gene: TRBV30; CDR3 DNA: TGTGCCTGGAGATGGGGGCACGAGCAGTACTTC; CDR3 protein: CAWRWGHEQYF
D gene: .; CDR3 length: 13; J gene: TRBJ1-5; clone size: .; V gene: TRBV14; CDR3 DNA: TGTGCCAGCAGCTTAAGGGGGGGGCAGCCCCAGCATTTT; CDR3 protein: CASSLRGGQPQHF
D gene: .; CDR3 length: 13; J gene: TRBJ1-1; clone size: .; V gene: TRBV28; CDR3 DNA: TGTGCCAGCACCGGACGGTGGAACACTGAAGCTTTCTTT; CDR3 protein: CASTGRWNTEAFF
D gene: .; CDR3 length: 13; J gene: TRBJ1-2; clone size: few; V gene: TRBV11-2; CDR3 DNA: TGTGCCAGCAGCACCAGCTCAGGCTATGGCTACACCTTC; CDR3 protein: CASSTSSGYGYTF
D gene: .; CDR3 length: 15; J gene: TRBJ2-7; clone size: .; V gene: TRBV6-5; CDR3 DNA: TGTGCCAGCAGTTATTGGCAGGGAGGCTCCTACGAGCAGTACTTC; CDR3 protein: CASSYWQGGSYEQYF
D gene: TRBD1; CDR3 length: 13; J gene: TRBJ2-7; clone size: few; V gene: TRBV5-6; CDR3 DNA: TGTGCCAGCAGCCCGGGACAGTTCTACGAGCAGTACTTC; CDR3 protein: CASSPGQFYEQYF
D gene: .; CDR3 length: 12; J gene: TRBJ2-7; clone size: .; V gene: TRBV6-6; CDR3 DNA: TGTGCCAGCAGTCAACAGGTTTACGAGCAGTACTTC; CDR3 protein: CASSQQVYEQYF
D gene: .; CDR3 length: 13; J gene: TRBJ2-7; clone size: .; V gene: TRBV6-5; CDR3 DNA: TGTGCCAGCAAGTTCGGCTTGACCTACGAGCAGTACTTC; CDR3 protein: CASKFGLTYEQYF
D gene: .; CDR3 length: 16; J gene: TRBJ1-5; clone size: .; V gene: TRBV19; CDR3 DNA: TGTGCCAGTAGTTATTCTTCCGGGGGGCAGGGTCAGCCCCAGCATTTT; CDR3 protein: CASSYSSGGQGQPQHF
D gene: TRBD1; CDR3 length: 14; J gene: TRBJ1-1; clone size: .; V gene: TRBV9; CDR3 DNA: TGTGCCAGCACCGGGACAGAAGTGAACACTGAAGCTTTCTTT; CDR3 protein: CASTGTEVNTEAFF
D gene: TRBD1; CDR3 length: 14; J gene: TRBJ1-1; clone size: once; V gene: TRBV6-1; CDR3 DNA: TGTGCCAGCAGTGAAGTTGGGACAGTGGGTGAAGCTTTCTTT; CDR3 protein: CASSEVGTVGEAFF
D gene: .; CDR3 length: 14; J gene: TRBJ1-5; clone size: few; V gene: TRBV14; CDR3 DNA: TGTGCCAGCAGCCCTAACAGGGTTACTCAGCCCCAGCATTTT; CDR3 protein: CASSPNRVTQPQHF
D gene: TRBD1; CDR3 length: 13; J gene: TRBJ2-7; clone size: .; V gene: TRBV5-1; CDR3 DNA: TGCGCCAGCAGCTTGGACAGGGGGAACGAGCAGTACTTC; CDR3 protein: CASSLDRGNEQYF
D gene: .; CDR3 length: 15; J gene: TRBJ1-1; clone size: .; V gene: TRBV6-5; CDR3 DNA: TGTGCCAGCAGTTTCTCTTCGGGAGCTGGCACTGAAGCTTTCTTT; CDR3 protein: CASSFSSGAGTEAFF
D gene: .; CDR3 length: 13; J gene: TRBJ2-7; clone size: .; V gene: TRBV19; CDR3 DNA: TGTGCCAGTAGTATGACACGAGTCTACGAGCAGTACTTC; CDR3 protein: CASSMTRVYEQYF
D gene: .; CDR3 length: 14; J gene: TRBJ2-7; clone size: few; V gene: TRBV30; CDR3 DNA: TGTGCCTGGAGTGTAAGGCTAGCGAGCTACGAGCAGTACTTC; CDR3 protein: CAWSVRLASYEQYF
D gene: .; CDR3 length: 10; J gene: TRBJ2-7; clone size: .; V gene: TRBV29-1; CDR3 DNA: TGTAGCGTCCTGGGGGACGAGCAGTACTTC; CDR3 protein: CSVLGDEQYF
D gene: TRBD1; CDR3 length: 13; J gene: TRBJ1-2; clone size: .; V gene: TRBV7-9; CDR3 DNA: TGTGCCAGCAGCTTGTGGACAGGGATTGACTACACCTTC; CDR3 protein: CASSLWTGIDYTF
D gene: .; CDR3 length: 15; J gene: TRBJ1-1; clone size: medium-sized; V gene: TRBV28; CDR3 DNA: TGTGCCAGCAGTTTTCCCGTCTTAGGGGGCACTGAAGCTTTCTTT; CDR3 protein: CASSFPVLGGTEAFF
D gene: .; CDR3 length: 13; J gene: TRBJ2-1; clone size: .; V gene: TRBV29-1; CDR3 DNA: TGCAGCGTTGTAATCCCCCCCAACAATGAGCAGTTCTTC; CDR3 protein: CSVVIPPNNEQFF
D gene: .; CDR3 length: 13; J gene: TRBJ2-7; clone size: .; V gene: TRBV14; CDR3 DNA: TGTGCCAGCAGCCAAGTGCGAGATGGCGAGCAGTACTTC; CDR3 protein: CASSQVRDGEQYF
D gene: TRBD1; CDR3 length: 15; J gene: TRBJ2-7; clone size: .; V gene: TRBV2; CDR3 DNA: TGTGCCAGCATGGTACCGGGACAGGGAACCTACGAGCAGTACTTC; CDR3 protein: CASMVPGQGTYEQYF
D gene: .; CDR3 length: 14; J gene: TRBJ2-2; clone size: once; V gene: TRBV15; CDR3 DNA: TGTGCCACCAGCAGAGACCGAGGGTTGGGGGAGCTGTTTTTT; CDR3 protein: CATSRDRGLGELFF
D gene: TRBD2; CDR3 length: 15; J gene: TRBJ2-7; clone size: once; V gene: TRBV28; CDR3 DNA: TGTGCCAGCAGTCCCCTAGCGGGAGGGCCCTACGAGCAGTACTTC; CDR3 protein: CASSPLAGGPYEQYF
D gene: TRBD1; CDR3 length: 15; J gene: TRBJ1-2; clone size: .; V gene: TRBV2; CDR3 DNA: TGTGCCAGCACCGAATCGACAGGGGGGTTTGGAGGCTACACCTTC; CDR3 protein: CASTESTGGFGGYTF
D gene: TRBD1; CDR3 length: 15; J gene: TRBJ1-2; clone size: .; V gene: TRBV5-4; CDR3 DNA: TGTGCCAGCAGCTTGGGCACCTACAGGGACAGTGGCTACACCTTC; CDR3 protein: CASSLGTYRDSGYTF
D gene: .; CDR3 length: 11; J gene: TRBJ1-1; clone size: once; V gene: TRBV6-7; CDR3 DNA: TGTGCCAGCAGTTACTCTGGTTTGGCTTTCTTT; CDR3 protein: CASSYSGLAFF